The source of this T cell receptor (beta chain) is a study of T-cell memory formation after mild COVID-19. Looking at the study overall: In these data, TCR clusters were largely donor specific.

Notes on the study in general: The finding that pre-infection memory included some responding clones suggested that cross-reactive memory joined.

CDR3 length: 14 residues. After removal of 6 bases from V and 6 bases from J, the junction contained 9 bases not matched to a gene. The germline gives CDR1 MNHEY, CDR2 SMNVEV (reference sequence). Of note for this clonotype: Its antigen is undetermined.

Barcoded TCR alpha and TCR beta cDNA libraries with UMIs came from 5'RACE using constant-segment primers. Via MiXCR, TCRdb re-called the 5' RACE reads, giving one row per CDR3 protein. The sample has about 470,000 distinct CDR3 sequences; around a sixth are singletons. J is TRBJ2-3 and V is TRBV27, with 7 positions matching TRBD2. The origin of this receptor is an adult woman who had mild COVID-19 (a few samples of this study predate the infection). Cell type and time point are not known. The sample consisted of PBMCs or a T cell subset sorted from them (not recorded which). CDR3 bases: TGTGCCAGCAGCCCAGGTAGCGGGTTGGATACGCAGTATTTT. It yields the protein CASSPGSGLDTQYF.